This T cell receptor beta chain was identified during a study of OX40 agonist ivuxolimab in advanced cancers. CDR1 is SGHAT, CDR2 FQNNGV, per germline. CDR3 size: 13 residues. V was pared by 2 bases and J by 0 bases, with 4 bases between. The repertoire was sequenced with immunoSEQ multiplex PCR; TCRdb's copy has only in-frame clones and lacks some. The table has 37,000 or so clones, about 90% seen once; the top ten hold roughly 19%. This rearrangement joins TRBV11-2 to TRBJ1-1; D gene ambiguous. This receptor was taken from an adult with an advanced solid tumor such as melanoma, head and neck, liver or kidney cancer. The sample was CD4+ or CD8+ T cells sorted from blood, taken in a trial of the OX40 agonist ivuxolimab. The CDR3 sequence is CASSLSVNTEAFF. In nucleotides, the CDR3 is TGTGCCAGCAGCTTATCCGTGAACACTGAAGCTTTCTTT.